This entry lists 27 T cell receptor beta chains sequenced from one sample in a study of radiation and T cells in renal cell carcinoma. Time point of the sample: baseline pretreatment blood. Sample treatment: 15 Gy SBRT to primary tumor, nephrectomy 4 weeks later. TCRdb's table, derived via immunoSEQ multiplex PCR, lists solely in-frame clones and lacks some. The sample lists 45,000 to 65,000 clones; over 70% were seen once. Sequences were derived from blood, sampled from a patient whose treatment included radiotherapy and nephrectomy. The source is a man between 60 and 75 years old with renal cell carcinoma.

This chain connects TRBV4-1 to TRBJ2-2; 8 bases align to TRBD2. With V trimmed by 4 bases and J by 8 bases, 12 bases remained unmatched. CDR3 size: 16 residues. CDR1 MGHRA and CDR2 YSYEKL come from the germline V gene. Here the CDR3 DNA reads TGCGCCAGCAGCCTCAATAGGGCGGGACTAGGTGGGGAGCTGTTTTTT. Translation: CASSLNRAGLGGELFF.

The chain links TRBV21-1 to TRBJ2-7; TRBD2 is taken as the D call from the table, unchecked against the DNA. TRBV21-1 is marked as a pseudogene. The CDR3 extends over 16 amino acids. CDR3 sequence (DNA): TGTGCCAGCAGCAAAGGGACTAGCGGGAACTCCTACGAGCAGTACGTC. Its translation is CASSKGTSGNSYEQYV.

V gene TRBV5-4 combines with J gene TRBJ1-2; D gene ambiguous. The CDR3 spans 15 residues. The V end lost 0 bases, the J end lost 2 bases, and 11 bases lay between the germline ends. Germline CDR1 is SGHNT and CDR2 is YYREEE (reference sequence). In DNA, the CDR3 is TGTGCCAGCAGCTTGGAGGTGGCCAGGAACTATGGCTACACCTTC. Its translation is CASSLEVARNYGYTF.

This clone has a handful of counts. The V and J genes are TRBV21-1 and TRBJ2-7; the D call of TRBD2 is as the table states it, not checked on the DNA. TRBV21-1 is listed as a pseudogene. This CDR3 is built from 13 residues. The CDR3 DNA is TGTGCCAGCAGCTTTGGGAGCTCCTACGAGCAGTACGTC. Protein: CASSFGSSYEQYV.

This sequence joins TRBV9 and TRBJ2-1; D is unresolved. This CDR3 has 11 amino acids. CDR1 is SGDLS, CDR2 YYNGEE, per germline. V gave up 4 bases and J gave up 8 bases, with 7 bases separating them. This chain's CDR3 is CASSQSHEQFF. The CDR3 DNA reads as TGTGCCAGCAGCCAGAGTCATGAGCAGTTCTTC.

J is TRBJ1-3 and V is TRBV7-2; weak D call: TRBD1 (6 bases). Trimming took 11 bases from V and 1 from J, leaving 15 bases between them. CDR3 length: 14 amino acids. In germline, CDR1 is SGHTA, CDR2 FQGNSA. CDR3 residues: CAGGTGSSGNTIYF. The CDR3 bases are TGTGCCGGAGGAACAGGGAGTTCTGGAAACACCATATATTTT.

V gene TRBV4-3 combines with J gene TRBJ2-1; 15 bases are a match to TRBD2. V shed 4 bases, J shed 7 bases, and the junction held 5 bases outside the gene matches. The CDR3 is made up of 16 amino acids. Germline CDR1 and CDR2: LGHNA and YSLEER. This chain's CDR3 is CASSPGLAGGGNEQFF. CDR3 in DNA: TGCGCCAGCAGCCCGGGACTAGCGGGGGGAGGAAATGAGCAGTTCTTC.

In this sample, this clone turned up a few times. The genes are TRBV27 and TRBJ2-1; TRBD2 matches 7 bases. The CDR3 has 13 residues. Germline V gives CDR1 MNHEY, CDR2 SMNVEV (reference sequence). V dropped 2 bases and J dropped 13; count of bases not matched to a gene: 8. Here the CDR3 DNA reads TGTGCCAGCAGTTTAGGGGCGGGAGTCGGCCAGTTCTTC. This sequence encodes CASSLGAGVGQFF.

CDR3 nucleotide sequence: TGTGCCAGCAGTGACTGGGGAGCCTACGAGCAGTACTTC. This codes for CASSDWGAYEQYF. V usage is TRBV2 and J usage is TRBJ2-7; possibly TRBD2 for D (5 bases). CDR3 length: 13 amino acids. Germline V lookup: CDR1 SNHLY, CDR2 FYNNEI. Trimming stripped 3 bases from V and 2 bases from J, with 8 bases between.

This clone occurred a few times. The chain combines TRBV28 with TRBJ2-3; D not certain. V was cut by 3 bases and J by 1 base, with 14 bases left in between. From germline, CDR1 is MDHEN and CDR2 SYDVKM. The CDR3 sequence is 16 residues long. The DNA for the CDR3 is TGTGCCAGCAGTTTCGTATCTGGGATCGGCACAGATACGCAGTATTTT. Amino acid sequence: CASSFVSGIGTDTQYF. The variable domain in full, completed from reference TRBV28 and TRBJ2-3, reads DVKVTQSSRYLVKRTGEKVFLECVQDMDHENMFWYRQDPGLGLRLIYFSYDVKMKEKGDIPEGYSVSREKKERFSLILESASTNQTSMYLCASSFVSGIGTDTQYFGPGTRLTVL.

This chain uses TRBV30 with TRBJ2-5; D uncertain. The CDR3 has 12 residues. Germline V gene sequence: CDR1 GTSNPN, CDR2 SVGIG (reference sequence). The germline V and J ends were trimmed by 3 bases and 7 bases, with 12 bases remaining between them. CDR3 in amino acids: CAWRASVVTQYF. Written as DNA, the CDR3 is TGTGCCTGGAGAGCATCCGTTGTGACCCAGTACTTC.

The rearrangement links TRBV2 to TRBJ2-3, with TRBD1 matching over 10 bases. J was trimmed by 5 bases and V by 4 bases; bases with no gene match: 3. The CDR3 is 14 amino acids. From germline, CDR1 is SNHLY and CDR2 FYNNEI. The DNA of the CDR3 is TGTGCCAGCAGTGCCGACAGGGGGCGAGATACGCAGTATTTT. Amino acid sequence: CASSADRGRDTQYF.

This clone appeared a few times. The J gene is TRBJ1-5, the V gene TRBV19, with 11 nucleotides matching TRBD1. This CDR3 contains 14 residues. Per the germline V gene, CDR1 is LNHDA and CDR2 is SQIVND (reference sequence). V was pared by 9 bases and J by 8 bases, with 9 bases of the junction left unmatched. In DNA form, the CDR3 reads TGTGCCAGCAGGACAGGGGGCGACGAAAAGCCCCAGCATTTT. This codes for CASRTGGDEKPQHF.

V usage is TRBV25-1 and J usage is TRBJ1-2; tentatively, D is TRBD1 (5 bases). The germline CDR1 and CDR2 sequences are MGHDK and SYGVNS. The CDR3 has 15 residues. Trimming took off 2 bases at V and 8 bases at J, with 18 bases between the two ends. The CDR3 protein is CASSEEAGRRGGYTF. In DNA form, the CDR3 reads TGTGCCAGCAGTGAAGAGGCGGGAAGAAGGGGAGGCTACACCTTC.

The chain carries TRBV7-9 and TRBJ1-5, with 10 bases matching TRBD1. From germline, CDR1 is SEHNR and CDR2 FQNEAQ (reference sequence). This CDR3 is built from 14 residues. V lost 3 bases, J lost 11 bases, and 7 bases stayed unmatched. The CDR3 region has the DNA TGTGCCAGCAGCTTCGGGACAGGGGATACGTCCCAGCATTTT. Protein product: CASSFGTGDTSQHF.

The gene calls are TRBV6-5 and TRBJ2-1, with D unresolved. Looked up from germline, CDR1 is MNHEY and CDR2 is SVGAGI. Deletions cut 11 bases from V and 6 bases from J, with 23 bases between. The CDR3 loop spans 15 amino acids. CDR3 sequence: CARPIFPVDGNEQFF. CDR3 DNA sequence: TGTGCCCGCCCTATCTTCCCAGTGGATGGCAATGAGCAGTTCTTC.

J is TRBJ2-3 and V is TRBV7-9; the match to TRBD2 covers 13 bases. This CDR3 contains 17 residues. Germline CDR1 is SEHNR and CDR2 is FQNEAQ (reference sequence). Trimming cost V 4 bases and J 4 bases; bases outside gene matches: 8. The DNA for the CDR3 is TGTGCCAGCAGCTCGCGACTAGCGGGGGGAAAGTCAGATACGCAGTATTTT. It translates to CASSSRLAGGKSDTQYF.

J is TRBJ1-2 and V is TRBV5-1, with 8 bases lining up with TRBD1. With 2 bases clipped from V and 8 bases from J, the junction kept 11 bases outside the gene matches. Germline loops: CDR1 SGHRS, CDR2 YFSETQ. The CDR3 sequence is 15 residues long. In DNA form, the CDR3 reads TGCGCCAGCAGCTTAGCGACAGGGGAGACTAGGGGCTACACCTTC. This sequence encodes CASSLATGETRGYTF. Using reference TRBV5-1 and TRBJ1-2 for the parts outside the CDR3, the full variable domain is KAGVTQTPRYLIKTRGQQVTLSCSPISGHRSVSWYQQTPGQGLQFLFEYFSETQRNKGNFPGRFSGRQFSNSRSEMNVSTLELGDSALYLCASSLATGETRGYTFGSGTRLTVV.

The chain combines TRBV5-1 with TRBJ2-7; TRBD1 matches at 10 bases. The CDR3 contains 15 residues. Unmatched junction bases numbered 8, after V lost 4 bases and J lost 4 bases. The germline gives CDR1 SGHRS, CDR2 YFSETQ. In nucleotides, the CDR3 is TGCGCCAGCAGCCTTCCTGACAGGGGGCAATACGAGCAGTACTTC. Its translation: CASSLPDRGQYEQYF.

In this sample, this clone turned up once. The CDR3 DNA sequence: TGTGCCAGTAGTACTCAGGACTCCCCCCAGCCCCAGCATTTT. It is translated as CASSTQDSPQPQHF. This rearrangement joins TRBV19 to TRBJ1-5, with D unresolved. Germline V gene data show CDR1 as LNHDA and CDR2 as SQIVND (reference sequence). CDR3 length: 14 amino acids. Trimming stripped 4 bases from V and 7 bases from J, with 14 bases between.

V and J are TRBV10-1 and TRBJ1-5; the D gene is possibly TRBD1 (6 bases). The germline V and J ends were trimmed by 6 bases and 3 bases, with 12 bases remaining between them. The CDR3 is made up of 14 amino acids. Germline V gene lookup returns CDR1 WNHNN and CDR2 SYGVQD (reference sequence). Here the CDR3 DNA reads TGCGCCAGCAGGGCGGACAGTTACAATCAGCCCCAGCATTTT. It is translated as CASRADSYNQPQHF.

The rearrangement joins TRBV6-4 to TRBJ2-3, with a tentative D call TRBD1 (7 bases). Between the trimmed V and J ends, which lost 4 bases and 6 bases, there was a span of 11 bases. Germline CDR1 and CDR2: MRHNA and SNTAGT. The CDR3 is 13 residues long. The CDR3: CASSARGADTQYF. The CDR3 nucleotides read TGTGCCAGCAGTGCCAGGGGGGCGGATACGCAGTATTTT.

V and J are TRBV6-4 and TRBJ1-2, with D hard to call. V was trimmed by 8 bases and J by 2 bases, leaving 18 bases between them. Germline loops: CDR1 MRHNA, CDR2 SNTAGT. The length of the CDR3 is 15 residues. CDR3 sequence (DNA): TGTGCCAGCGGCCGGGGTAGGGAGAAAAACTATGGCTACACCTTC. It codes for CASGRGREKNYGYTF.

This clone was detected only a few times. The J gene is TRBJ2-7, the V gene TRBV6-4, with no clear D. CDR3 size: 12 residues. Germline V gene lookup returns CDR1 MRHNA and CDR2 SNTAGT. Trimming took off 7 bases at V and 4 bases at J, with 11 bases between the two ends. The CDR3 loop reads CASMSFGYEQYV. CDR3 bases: TGTGCCAGCATGTCCTTCGGGTACGAGCAGTACGTC.

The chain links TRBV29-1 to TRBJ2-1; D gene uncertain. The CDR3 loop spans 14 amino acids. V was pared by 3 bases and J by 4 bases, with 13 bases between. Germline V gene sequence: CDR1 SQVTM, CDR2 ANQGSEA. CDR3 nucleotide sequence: TGCAGCGTTGAGTCCGTGCTCGATTACAATGAGCAGTTCTTC. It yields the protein CSVESVLDYNEQFF.

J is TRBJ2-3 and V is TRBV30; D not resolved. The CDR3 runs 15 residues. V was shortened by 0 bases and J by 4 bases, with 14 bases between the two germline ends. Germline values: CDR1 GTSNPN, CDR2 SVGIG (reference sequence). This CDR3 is CAWSVQSLVSDTQYF. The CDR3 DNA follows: TGTGCCTGGAGTGTACAATCCCTAGTATCAGATACGCAGTATTTT. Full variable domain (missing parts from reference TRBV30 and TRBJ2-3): SQTIHQWPATLVQPVGSPLSLECTVEGTSNPNLYWYRQAAGRGLQLLFYSVGIGQISSEVPQNLSASRPQDRQFILSSKKLLLSDSGFYLCAWSVQSLVSDTQYFGPGTRLTVL.

The CDR3 DNA is TGTGCCAGCAGCCCTTACAGGGCTGACACTGAAGCTTTCTTT. As protein: CASSPYRADTEAFF. The genes are TRBV11-3 and TRBJ1-1; tentatively, D is TRBD1 (6 bases). The germline CDR1 and CDR2 sequences are SGHNT and YENEEA. The CDR3 loop spans 14 amino acids. Deletions cut 5 bases from V and 3 bases from J, with 13 bases between.